The subject of this entry is one T cell receptor beta chain. This entry comes from a study of blood T cell repertoires in COVID-19. About the research overall: The analysed material was cDNA or gDNA that came from T cells, B-cell-depleted T cells, or PBMCs.

Participants spanned ages about 18 to 95 years and resided in fewer than 30 US areas. In assigning cohorts, the study relied on participant-reported clinical history. Source study methods: Estimated nucleated cell counts came from reference gene primer amplification. Sequencing was performed with immunoSEQ multiplex PCR; in TCRdb, only in-frame clones are kept and a portion is missing. V and J calls and clone size come straight from that table; D and trimming were deduced from the DNA. Found here are more than 200,000 clones, 80% of them singletons; the top ten hold about 7.2%. The CDR3 is made up of 15 amino acids. Germline CDR1 and CDR2: SGHKS and YYEKEE (reference sequence). V was pared by 2 bases and J by 0 bases, with 4 bases of the junction left unmatched.

The TCR originated in a woman in her thirties or forties with acute COVID-19. The gene calls are TRBV5-5 and TRBJ2-5; 7 bases fit TRBD2. Sequenced material: PBMCs or T cells enriched from blood (not recorded which). The CDR3 sequence is CASSLYGGNQETQYF. The CDR3 region has the DNA TGTGCCAGCAGCTTATACGGGGGGAACCAAGAGACCCAGTACTTC.